The present entry profiles one TCR beta chain with its context. This sample is part of a study of monozygotic twins with inflammatory bowel disease. This CDR3 is built from 13 residues. CDR1 is MDHEN and CDR2 is SYDVKM in the germline V gene. There were eight separate reactions per sample in which cDNA was made. A 6-nucleotide sample barcode was carried by the UMIs, which template switching added. TCRdb re-analyzed the 5' RACE reads; it lists each CDR3 protein once, without DNA. In all, the sample yields 85,000 to 110,000 distinct CDR3 sequences. The sample was blood. The clonotype was recovered from a human donor with ulcerative colitis or Crohn's disease, or a healthy co-twin of an affected twin (not recorded which). The rearrangement links TRBV28 to TRBJ2-7. The CDR3 protein is CASSFELAGEQYF.